The clone carrying this T cell receptor (beta chain) was observed a single time. As handled by the study authors: For nucleated cells, counts were estimated from reference gene primer amplification. Repertoires were generated with immunoSEQ multiplex PCR, while TCRdb's copy carries only in-frame clones and drops some. Clone size and the V and J calls come from that table; the DNA yielded D and trimming. The table records about 200,000 clones, just under 85% of them present only once. The CDR3 has 14 residues. V was trimmed by 6 bases and J by 0 bases, leaving 7 bases between them. Germline CDR1 reads SGHRS; CDR2 reads YFSETQ. This record belongs to a study of blood T cell repertoires in COVID-19. Study-level background: Samples taken during acute and convalescent COVID-19 were collected in the United States, Italy and Spain. PBMCs, B-cell-depleted T cells, or T cells were the source of the cDNA or gDNA that made up the material.

The source material was peripheral blood. The chain couples TRBV5-1 to TRBJ2-6; D gene unclear. The sequence derives from a woman between 45 and 60 years old with active or convalescent COVID-19. CDR3 DNA sequence: TGCGCCAGCACAGTATACTCTGGGGCCAACGTCCTGACTTTC. It translates to CASTVYSGANVLTF.